This is a list of T cell receptor beta chains from one sample in a study of shared clonotypes between healthy human individuals. Assay: immunoSEQ multiplex PCR; the TCRdb copy retains only in-frame clones and omits some. The data show 1.4 million to 1.5 million clones, with about 96% seen just once and roughly 1.2% held by the top ten. Sequenced input: naive CD4+ T cells sorted from blood. The receptor set was obtained from a man between 25 and 39 years old in good health. Each CDR3 is given with its conserved first and last residue. D genes are given only for firm matches. Some rows mark clone size as missing; the rest say once, few, many or name a class of expanded clone.

j_gene | v_gene | d_gene | abundance | CDR3aa | CDR3nt
TRBJ2-7 | TRBV14 | TRBD2 | - | CASSQGLAGTYEQYF | TGTGCCAGCAGCCAAGGGCTAGCGGGCACCTACGAGCAGTACTTC
TRBJ2-1 | TRBV11-3 | - | - | CASSLDPEGYEQFF | TGTGCCAGCAGCTTAGATCCAGAGGGGTATGAGCAGTTCTTC
TRBJ2-7 | TRBV6-1 | - | once | CASSSGTLFYEQYF | TGTGCCAGCAGCTCCGGGACACTTTTCTACGAGCAGTACTTC
TRBJ2-1 | TRBV18 | - | - | CASSPPSSNEQFF | TGTGCCAGCTCACCACCCAGTTCAAATGAGCAGTTCTTC
TRBJ2-7 | TRBV5-1 | TRBD1 | once | CASSPSTGQISYEQYF | TGCGCCAGCAGTCCCTCAACGGGACAGATCTCCTACGAGCAGTACTTC
TRBJ2-7 | TRBV10-3 | - | - | CAISESTRRTNEEQYF | TGTGCCATCAGTGAGTCGACTCGAAGGACTAATGAGGAGCAGTACTTC
TRBJ2-1 | TRBV7-2 | - | - | CASSLAGGNEQFF | TGTGCCAGCAGCTTAGCCGGGGGAAATGAGCAGTTCTTC
TRBJ2-1 | TRBV2 | - | few | CASSESRTYNEQFF | TGTGCCAGCAGTGAATCTCGCACCTACAATGAGCAGTTCTTC
TRBJ2-7 | TRBV9 | TRBD2 | - | CASSVTSGTYEQYF | TGTGCCAGCAGCGTTACTAGCGGTACCTACGAGCAGTACTTC
TRBJ2-5 | TRBV6-1 | TRBD1 | - | CASNGDRVRWETQYF | TGTGCCAGCAACGGAGACAGGGTTCGGTGGGAGACCCAGTACTTC
TRBJ2-5 | TRBV5-1 | - | - | CASSPGPQETQYF | TGCGCCAGCAGCCCCGGGCCTCAAGAGACCCAGTACTTC
TRBJ2-5 | TRBV18 | - | many | CASSPQVAETQYF | TGTGCCAGCTCACCTCAGGTTGCAGAGACCCAGTACTTC
TRBJ1-2 | TRBV5-1 | TRBD1 | - | CASSPSTGNYGYTF | TGCGCCAGCAGCCCGTCGACAGGGAACTATGGCTACACCTTC
TRBJ2-7 | TRBV11-3 | TRBD2 | - | CASSPSGIFYEQYF | TGTGCCAGCAGCCCAAGCGGGATTTTCTACGAGCAGTACTTC
TRBJ1-1 | TRBV5-6 | TRBD1 | - | CASSLGGQGTEAFF | TGTGCCAGCAGCTTGGGGGGACAGGGCACTGAAGCTTTCTTT
TRBJ2-5 | TRBV12-5 | - | - | CASAFGETQYF | TGTGCTAGTGCCTTTGGGGAGACCCAGTACTTC
TRBJ2-6 | TRBV5-1 | - | - | CASSLGNSGANVLTF | TGCGCCAGCAGCCTCGGTAACTCTGGGGCCAACGTCCTGACTTTC
TRBJ1-2 | TRBV5-6 | TRBD1 | - | CASSLRGQAYGYTF | TGTGCCAGCAGCTTGCGGGGACAGGCCTATGGCTACACCTTC
TRBJ2-7 | TRBV29-1 | - | - | CSVEVVQGHEQYF | TGCAGCGTTGAAGTGGTACAGGGCCACGAGCAGTACTTC
TRBJ2-7 | TRBV5-1 | TRBD2 | - | CASSLGSSGYEQYF | TGCGCCAGCAGCTTGGGGTCTAGCGGCTACGAGCAGTACTTC
TRBJ1-2 | TRBV28 | TRBD1 | few | CASSLGQSYGYTF | TGTGCCAGCAGTTTGGGACAGAGCTATGGCTACACCTTC
TRBJ1-5 | TRBV11-2 | TRBD1 | - | CASSQTGGNQPQHF | TGTGCCAGCAGCCAGACAGGGGGCAATCAGCCCCAGCATTTT
TRBJ2-3 | TRBV5-1 | TRBD1 | - | CASSQRDRVTDTQYF | TGCGCCAGCAGCCAAAGGGACAGGGTCACAGATACGCAGTATTTT
TRBJ2-2 | TRBV7-2 | TRBD1 | once | CASSRRTGDTGELFF | TGTGCCAGCAGCCGTCGGACAGGGGACACCGGGGAGCTGTTTTTT
TRBJ2-2 | TRBV11-2 | - | - | CASSPNRRGRDTGELFF | TGTGCCAGCAGCCCAAACCGCAGGGGACGGGACACCGGGGAGCTGTTTTTT
TRBJ2-7 | TRBV5-6 | - | - | CASSRRRVSYEQYF | TGTGCCAGCAGCAGACGCAGGGTTTCCTACGAGCAGTACTTC
TRBJ1-1 | TRBV7-8 | - | - | CASSLVLGFAEAFF | TGTGCCAGCAGCTTAGTACTCGGATTCGCTGAAGCTTTCTTT
TRBJ2-1 | TRBV28 | TRBD2 | - | CASSSGLAGVGNEQFF | TGTGCCAGCAGCTCGGGACTAGCGGGAGTCGGGAATGAGCAGTTCTTC
TRBJ2-1 | TRBV19 | TRBD2 | - | CASTPTEGWRGVRGEQFF | TGTGCCAGTACCCCGACCGAAGGGTGGCGGGGGGTAAGAGGTGAGCAGTTCTTC
TRBJ1-2 | TRBV7-9 | - | - | CASSRKEGGNYGYTF | TGTGCCAGCAGCCGCAAGGAGGGCGGCAACTATGGCTACACCTTC
TRBJ2-6 | TRBV27 | TRBD1 | - | CASRGQSRSGANVLTF | TGTGCCAGCAGGGGACAGAGTCGCTCTGGGGCCAACGTCCTGACTTTC
TRBJ1-1 | TRBV21-1 | - | - | CASTPGQVIGVNTEAFF | TGTGCCAGCACCCCAGGACAGGTTATTGGAGTGAACACTGAAGCTTTCTTT
TRBJ1-1 | TRBV15 | - | - | CATSTLGQPNTEAFF | TGTGCCACCAGCACGTTGGGACAACCGAACACTGAAGCTTTCTTT
TRBJ2-1 | TRBV29-1 | - | - | CTSRSSYNEQFF | TGCACCTCGAGGAGTTCGTACAATGAGCAGTTCTTC
TRBJ1-4 | TRBV4-3 | - | - | CASSQEGLELFF | TGCGCCAGCAGCCAAGAAGGGTTGGAACTGTTTTTT
TRBJ1-5 | TRBV5-5 | TRBD1 | - | CASSLKTGVGGNQPQHF | TGTGCCAGCAGCCTTAAAACAGGGGTGGGCGGCAATCAGCCCCAGCATTTT
TRBJ2-7 | TRBV19 | TRBD2 | once | CASSHGRASGRTYEQYF | TGTGCCAGTAGCCATGGGAGGGCTAGCGGGAGGACCTACGAGCAGTACTTC
TRBJ2-1 | TRBV18 | - | once | CASSPGRGPSSYNEQFF | TGTGCCAGCTCACCGGGGCGGGGCCCCAGCTCCTACAATGAGCAGTTCTTC
TRBJ1-2 | TRBV6-1 | - | - | CASSEYGVYGYTF | TGTGCCAGCAGTGAATATGGAGTCTATGGCTACACCTTC
TRBJ2-5 | TRBV18 | TRBD1 | - | CASSPRQGAGETQYF | TGTGCCAGCTCACCACGACAGGGGGCAGGAGAGACCCAGTACTTC
TRBJ2-2 | TRBV10-1 | - | - | CASSETRASGGELFF | TGCGCCAGCAGTGAGACCAGGGCATCGGGCGGGGAGCTGTTTTTT
TRBJ1-2 | TRBV27 | TRBD1 | - | CASSSLKKPGQRYGYTF | TGTGCCAGCAGCTCCCTTAAAAAACCGGGACAGAGATATGGCTACACCTTC
TRBJ1-5 | TRBV7-2 | TRBD1 | once | CASSFPGQHQPQHF | TGTGCCAGCAGCTTCCCGGGACAGCATCAGCCCCAGCATTTT
TRBJ2-7 | TRBV5-4 | TRBD1 | - | CASSSGTGSYEQYF | TGTGCCAGCAGTTCCGGGACAGGGTCCTACGAGCAGTACTTC
TRBJ1-1 | TRBV19 | - | - | CATRRNTEAFF | TGTGCCACCAGACGGAACACTGAAGCTTTCTTT
TRBJ2-7 | TRBV7-2 | TRBD2 | - | CASGSSGSYEQYF | TGTGCCAGCGGTTCTAGCGGGAGCTACGAGCAGTACTTC
TRBJ2-1 | TRBV5-6 | - | - | CASSLDLGISYNEQFF | TGTGCCAGCAGCTTGGACCTGGGGATCTCCTACAATGAGCAGTTCTTC
TRBJ2-7 | TRBV29-1 | TRBD1 | - | CSVEYRGHEQYF | TGCAGCGTTGAATACAGGGGGCACGAGCAGTACTTC